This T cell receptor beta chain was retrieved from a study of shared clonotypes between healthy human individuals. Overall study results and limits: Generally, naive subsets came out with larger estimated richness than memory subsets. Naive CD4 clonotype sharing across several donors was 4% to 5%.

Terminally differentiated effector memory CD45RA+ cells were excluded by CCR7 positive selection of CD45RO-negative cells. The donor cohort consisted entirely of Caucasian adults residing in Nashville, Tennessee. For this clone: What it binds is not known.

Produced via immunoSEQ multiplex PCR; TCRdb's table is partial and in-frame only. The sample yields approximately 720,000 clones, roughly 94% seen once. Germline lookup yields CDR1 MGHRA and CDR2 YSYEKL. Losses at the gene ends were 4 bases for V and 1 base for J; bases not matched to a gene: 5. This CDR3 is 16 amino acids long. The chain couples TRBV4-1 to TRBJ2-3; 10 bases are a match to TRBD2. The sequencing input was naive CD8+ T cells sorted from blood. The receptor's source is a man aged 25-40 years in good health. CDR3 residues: CASSLLAGDRTDTQYF. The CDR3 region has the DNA TGCGCCAGCAGCCTTCTAGCGGGAGACCGCACAGATACGCAGTATTTT.